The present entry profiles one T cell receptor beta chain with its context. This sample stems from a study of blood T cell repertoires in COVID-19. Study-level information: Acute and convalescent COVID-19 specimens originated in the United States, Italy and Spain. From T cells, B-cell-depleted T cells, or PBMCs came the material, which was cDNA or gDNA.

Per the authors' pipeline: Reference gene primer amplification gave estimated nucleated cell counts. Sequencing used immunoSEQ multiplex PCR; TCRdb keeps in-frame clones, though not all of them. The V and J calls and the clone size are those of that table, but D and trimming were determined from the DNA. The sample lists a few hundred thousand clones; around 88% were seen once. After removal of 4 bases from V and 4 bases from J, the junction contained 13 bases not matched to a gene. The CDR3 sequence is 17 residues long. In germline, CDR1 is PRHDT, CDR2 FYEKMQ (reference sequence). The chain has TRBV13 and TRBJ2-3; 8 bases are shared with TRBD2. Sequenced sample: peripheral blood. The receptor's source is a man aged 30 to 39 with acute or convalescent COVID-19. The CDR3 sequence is CASSWTGTSGVADTQYF. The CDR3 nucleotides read TGTGCCAGCAGCTGGACCGGGACTAGTGGAGTGGCAGATACGCAGTATTTT.